Listed here is a single T cell receptor beta chain. Germline values: CDR1 LGHDT, CDR2 YNNKEL (reference sequence). V was shortened by 1 base and J by 0 bases, with 12 bases between the two germline ends. This CDR3 comprises 16 residues. The data belong to a study of blood T cell repertoires in COVID-19. Looking at the study overall: The study drew acute and convalescent COVID-19 samples from the United States, Italy and Spain. In each case, the material was cDNA or gDNA derived from T cells, B-cell-depleted T cells, or PBMCs.

In the authors' workflow: Amplification of reference gene primers was used by the study to estimate nucleated cell counts. Some clones are missing from TCRdb's copy, which holds only in-frame ones; the method was immunoSEQ multiplex PCR. The DNA gave D and trimming, while V, J and clone size come from that table. The data contain approximately 80,000 clones, about nine tenths of them seen just once; the ten biggest clones take up roughly 9.1%. The chain is built from TRBV3-1 (or the pseudogene TRBV3-2) and TRBJ1-1; a weak D match, TRBD1 (5 bases). The sequencing sample was made of peripheral blood. The TCR originated in a human donor in a cohort sampled during active COVID-19. CDR3 nucleotide sequence: TGTGCCAGCAGCCAAGTTAGGACAAATATGAACACTGAAGCTTTCTTT. It is translated as CASSQVRTNMNTEAFF.